This T cell receptor (beta chain) was observed in a study of regulatory T cells in long-lasting Graves disease (dated by TCRdb to about 2021). With regard to the full study: Newly diagnosed Graves' disease patients had taken antithyroid drugs for less than 3 months. The study was conducted in China and was registered as a clinical trial. A total of 33 samples underwent TCR sequencing, from around 13 patients with persistent Graves' disease and 20 patients with newly diagnosed Graves' disease. Persistent Graves' disease patients were compared with newly diagnosed Graves' disease patients by peripheral blood TCR sequencing and RNA sequencing. Broader findings and caveats from the paper: The small sample size was acknowledged by the authors as a limitation that may reduce accuracy. Only the TCR beta chain was sequenced and analyzed. TRBV28, TRBJ1-2 and TRBJ2-5 were preferentially used in persistent disease, while TRBV20-1 and TRBJ2-1 were favored in newly diagnosed disease. More public clonotypes were shared among persistent patients (under 3,000) than among newly diagnosed patients (roughly 960). Compared with newly diagnosed patients, patients with persistent Graves' disease had lower TCR Shannon entropy and fewer highly expanded clones, which suggests clonal expansion. The study examined only peripheral blood because the primary lesion, thyroid tissue, could not be accessed.

Between the V and J ends, shortened by 7 bases and 4 bases respectively, the junction contains 20 bases. Per the germline V gene, SGHRS is the CDR1 and YFSETQ is the CDR2. Reading from cysteine to phenylalanine, the CDR3 counts 15 amino acids. Of the read, only the CDR3 DNA is kept; its 45 bases are in frame from base 1. The time point label here, explained by the study, means: newly diagnosed GD, antithyroid drugs for less than 3 months. For both TCR sequencing and RNA sequencing, RNA was extracted from PBMCs using TRIzol. Graves' disease was diagnosed according to American Thyroid Association guidelines. Patients were recruited from an endocrinology department in Xi'an, China. From each patient, around 9 milliliters of peripheral blood was collected into an EDTA anticoagulant tube. PBMCs were isolated by Ficoll Paque Plus density gradient separation without further T cell sorting. An Agilent 2100 Bioanalyzer and agarose gel were used to check RNA quality, while a NanoDrop 2000 measured RNA concentration.

Library creation used multiplex PCR. Sequencer: Illumina HiSeq 4000. TCR beta libraries were built with iRepertoire HTBI primers and Arm-PCR amplification of CDR3 regions. Before sequencing, the PCR products underwent gel purification. Under the source paper's analysis protocol: Gene usage analysis of CDR3 amino acid clonotypes used the roughly 60 TRBV and approximately 13 TRBJ segments found across samples. COPE and FqMerger were used to merge the filtered high-quality paired reads into contigs. BLAST was used to align contigs to the IMGT TRBV, TRBD and TRBJ reference genes, and CDR3 was defined following IMGT. Clonotypes above 0.1% frequency were classified as highly expanded clones. Repertoire diversity was measured by Shannon entropy, and V-J evenness by the Gini coefficient. A clonotype found in more than one individual was treated as public. The raw public reads went through TCRdb reprocessing: fastp at Q25, MiXCR clone calling, in-frame beta chains kept. CDR3 protein duplicates are merged, each entry listing the most common genes and DNA. These V and J calls rely on TCRdb rather than the paper's analysis. The sample table lists about 530,000 distinct CDR3 sequences, 15% to 20% of them with a count of one. Just under 25% of the sample goes to the ten largest clones.

In its sample, this clonotype was seen many times. Its antigen remains unidentified. No clone much larger than this one lies a single base away; base qualities are absent. The sample was also linked to a second study, of T cells in Graves' hyperthyroidism and ophthalmopathy. Per the second study: Graves' hyperthyroidism was defined as stable when no progression to ophthalmopathy occurred over 18 months of follow-up. The hyperthyroidism patients were between 18 and 65 years old and newly diagnosed, with a disease duration of less than 2 months. Exclusion was applied to patients with uncontrolled infections, other autoimmune diseases, pregnancy or lactation. Clinical symptoms, serum thyroxine and TRAb, thyroid ultrasound, and orbital computed tomography formed the basis for the diagnoses. For the first round of RT-PCR on the TCR CDR3, the HTBI primer set was used together with the Qiagen OneStep RT-PCR kit. Most expanded thyroid clonotypes (frequency above 0.001) were also detected in blood, suggesting blood repertoires may reflect thyroid immune responses. A model built on a 13 V-J signature distinguished ophthalmopathy from stable hyperthyroidism, reaching 85% to 90% sensitivity and 81.08% specificity in cross-validation and 80%/75% in testing. In validation, the model predicted progression to ophthalmopathy with 55% to 71% sensitivity and approximately 72% specificity, a median of 6.5 months before onset. To identify distinguishing TCR V-J signatures, a discovery cohort of 100 patients was used, comprising 43 with Graves' ophthalmopathy and 57 with stable Graves' hyperthyroidism. Prospective prediction of ophthalmopathy was tested in an independent validation cohort consisting of fewer than 20 hyperthyroidism patients and approximately 16 patients who later progressed to ophthalmopathy. The 100 or so discovery patients were randomly split 7:3 into training and test sets. The study also compared thyroid tissue and blood T-cell repertoires from 5 to 7 Graves' hyperthyroidism patients. After sampling, hyperthyroidism patients received methimazole starting at 30 mg daily, and ophthalmopathy patients received high-dose intravenous methylprednisolone. Libraries were constructed in a second round of multiplex PCR, after which size selection and purification were performed. Sequencing of the libraries was done on an Illumina HiSeq2000 using paired-end 100 bp reads. SOAPnuke was used to process the raw data, throwing out any read that contained adapters or uncalled bases, had a mean Phred below 15, or lacked an exact constant-primer or identifier match. High-quality paired reads were merged with COPE v1.2.5, and unique nucleotide sequences were defined as clonotypes. MiTCR v1.1 was used to align clonotypes to the IMGT TRBV, TRBD and TRBJ reference segments. The analysis was restricted to V-J combinations with a frequency above 0.0001, which together covered 99.2% of the repertoires. A TCS score was defined as the ratio between F50 (clonal expansion) and ExV (chaos), using BLOSUM62-based TCRdist between CDR3 peptides within each V-J. Welch's t-statistics and random forest reduced just over 500 V-J features to roughly 13, which were used in a naive Bayes classifier (R e1071). Sample size was not statistically predetermined, and investigators were not blinded to group allocation. The paper describes TCR Vbeta CDR3 sequencing of around 140 peripheral blood samples, made up of 43 ophthalmopathy patients, approximately 73 hyperthyroidism patients and around 17 progressor patients.

The sample in question was peripheral blood mononuclear cells (PBMCs), obtained at new diagnosis, from a patient treated with antithyroid drugs. The TCR originated in a woman aged 35-60 years with Graves disease. Donor details come from another sample of the same person, matched by shared clones. The chain uses TRBV5-1 and TRBJ1-1; TRBD1 is perhaps the D gene, given 6 matching bases. The bases are TGCGCCAGCCGGGAAGCAACAAGCAGGGGCACTGAAGCTTTCTTT. Its amino acids are CASREATSRGTEAFF.